This TCR beta chain came from a study of PD-1 blockade in classical Hodgkin lymphoma. Every patient had relapsed following autologous stem cell transplantation, and cohorts differed in brentuximab vedotin exposure. Sequencing was performed with immunoSEQ multiplex PCR; in TCRdb, only in-frame clones are kept and a portion is missing. The table has 25,000 to 35,000 clones, less than 80% seen once. J lost 8 bases, V lost 2 bases, and 13 bases had no gene match. The germline V gene has CDR1 ENHRY and CDR2 SYGVKD. The CDR3 is made up of 16 amino acids. This chain connects TRBV10-3 to TRBJ1-2; 8 nucleotides line up with TRBD1. The sample was peripheral blood mononuclear cells (PBMCs), taken before the second cycle of nivolumab. This sequence was found in a human donor with classical Hodgkin lymphoma. Written as DNA, the CDR3 is TGTGCCATCAGTGAGGAACCCGGGACAGGAGGCGGAGGCTACACCTTC. Translation: CAISEEPGTGGGGYTF.